This T cell receptor beta chain was profiled in a study of identical twins. TCRdb reprocessed the 5' RACE reads via MiXCR and lists one record per CDR3 protein. This repertoire shows roughly 1,500,000 distinct CDR3 sequences, about 32% found once; its top ten account for around 0.3%. Comment on this clonotype: Its antigen is not identified.

The CDR3 length is 15 residues. Trimming cost V 4 bases and J 0 bases, with 16 bases left between them. CDR1 is DFQATT, CDR2 SNEGSKA, per germline (reference sequence). Study-wide results and caveats: Sequences that were beta out-of-frame showed weaker excess twin sharing. Fewer insertions marked abundant cord blood beta clonotypes; young adult naive trended weakly, memory not at all.

This rearrangement joins TRBV20-1 to TRBJ2-7; D perhaps matches TRBD1 (5 bases). Sequences were obtained from cord blood. This clonotype was sampled from a newborn girl in good health. CDR3 sequence: CSATPLADSSYEQYF. In nucleotides, the CDR3 is TGCAGTGCTACTCCGTTGGCAGACAGCTCCTACGAGCAGTACTTC.